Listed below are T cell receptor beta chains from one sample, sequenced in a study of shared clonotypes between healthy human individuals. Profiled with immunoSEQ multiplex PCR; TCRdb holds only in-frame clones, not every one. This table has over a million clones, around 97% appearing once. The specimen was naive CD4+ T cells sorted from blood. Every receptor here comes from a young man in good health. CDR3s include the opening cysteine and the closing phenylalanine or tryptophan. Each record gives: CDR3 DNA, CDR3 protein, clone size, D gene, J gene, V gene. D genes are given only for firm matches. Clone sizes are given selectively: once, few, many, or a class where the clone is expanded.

CDR3 DNA: TGTGCCAGCGTGGGGGTCTTGGGGGAGACCCAGTACTTC; CDR3 protein: CASVGVLGETQYF; clone size: NA; D gene: NA; J gene: TRBJ2-5; V gene: TRBV2
CDR3 DNA: TGCGCCAGCAGCTTCGATGGACAGGGGAATAATGGCTACACCTTC; CDR3 protein: CASSFDGQGNNGYTF; clone size: NA; D gene: TRBD1; J gene: TRBJ1-2; V gene: TRBV5-1
CDR3 DNA: TGTGCCAGCAGCTTGGACGGGATCGGAGAGACCCAGTACTTC; CDR3 protein: CASSLDGIGETQYF; clone size: NA; D gene: NA; J gene: TRBJ2-5; V gene: TRBV5-4
CDR3 DNA: TGCAGCGTTGATCACCAAGACAGAGAAGCTTTCTTT; CDR3 protein: CSVDHQDREAFF; clone size: NA; D gene: NA; J gene: TRBJ1-1; V gene: TRBV29-1
CDR3 DNA: TGCGCCAGCAGCTTAGGTGACGAGCAGTACTTC; CDR3 protein: CASSLGDEQYF; clone size: NA; D gene: NA; J gene: TRBJ2-7; V gene: TRBV5-1
CDR3 DNA: TGTGCCAGCAGCCCCCGGGACCAGCCCGAGACCCAGTACTTC; CDR3 protein: CASSPRDQPETQYF; clone size: NA; D gene: NA; J gene: TRBJ2-5; V gene: TRBV9
CDR3 DNA: TGCAGCGTGAATGGACTGCACAATGAGCAGTTCTTC; CDR3 protein: CSVNGLHNEQFF; clone size: NA; D gene: NA; J gene: TRBJ2-1; V gene: TRBV29-1
CDR3 DNA: TGTGCCAGCAGTCTTAGCGGTAGCTCCTACAATGAGCAGTTCTTC; CDR3 protein: CASSLSGSSYNEQFF; clone size: NA; D gene: NA; J gene: TRBJ2-1; V gene: TRBV28
CDR3 DNA: TGTGCCAGCAGTTCCCCCCTACGACAGGGGCCCTCCTACGAGCAGTACTTC; CDR3 protein: CASSSPLRQGPSYEQYF; clone size: NA; D gene: TRBD1; J gene: TRBJ2-7; V gene: TRBV28
CDR3 DNA: TGTGCCAGCAGTTACGCTTCGCGCCCAGATACGCAGTATTTT; CDR3 protein: CASSYASRPDTQYF; clone size: NA; D gene: NA; J gene: TRBJ2-3; V gene: TRBV6-6
CDR3 DNA: TGTGCCAGCAGTCCTCCCCTCGCGGGTTCAATCTACGAGCAGTACTTC; CDR3 protein: CASSPPLAGSIYEQYF; clone size: NA; D gene: NA; J gene: TRBJ2-7; V gene: TRBV28
CDR3 DNA: TGCGCCAGCAGCTTGTTAGGGACAAACTCCTACGAGCAGTACTTC; CDR3 protein: CASSLLGTNSYEQYF; clone size: NA; D gene: NA; J gene: TRBJ2-7; V gene: TRBV5-1
CDR3 DNA: TGCGCCAGCAGCCTTACCGGGGTCTTTGATGAGCAGTTCTTC; CDR3 protein: CASSLTGVFDEQFF; clone size: NA; D gene: NA; J gene: TRBJ2-1; V gene: TRBV5-1
CDR3 DNA: TGTGCCAGCAGCTTTAATACGGAGTCGCGAAGTAGCACAGATACGCAGTATTTT; CDR3 protein: CASSFNTESRSSTDTQYF; clone size: NA; D gene: NA; J gene: TRBJ2-3; V gene: TRBV28
CDR3 DNA: TGTGCCAGCACCGATCCCGGGCGGGGTATCACTGAAGCTTTCTTT; CDR3 protein: CASTDPGRGITEAFF; clone size: NA; D gene: NA; J gene: TRBJ1-1; V gene: TRBV28
CDR3 DNA: TGCGCCAGCAGCTTTGGAGACACAACTAACTATGGCTACACCTTC; CDR3 protein: CASSFGDTTNYGYTF; clone size: NA; D gene: NA; J gene: TRBJ1-2; V gene: TRBV5-1
CDR3 DNA: TGTGCCAGCAGTGCCGGGAGCGGTAGGAATGAGCAGTTCTTC; CDR3 protein: CASSAGSGRNEQFF; clone size: NA; D gene: NA; J gene: TRBJ2-1; V gene: TRBV6-5
CDR3 DNA: TGTGCCAGCAGTACAGAAACTCACTACGAGCAGTACTTC; CDR3 protein: CASSTETHYEQYF; clone size: NA; D gene: NA; J gene: TRBJ2-7; V gene: TRBV6-6
CDR3 DNA: TGTGCCAGCAGCCAAGGATTTCTCGGGGCCGAGCAGTACTTC; CDR3 protein: CASSQGFLGAEQYF; clone size: NA; D gene: NA; J gene: TRBJ2-7; V gene: TRBV7-9
CDR3 DNA: TGTGCCAGCAGTCCCACAGGGGTTTCTGGAAACACCATATATTTT; CDR3 protein: CASSPTGVSGNTIYF; clone size: NA; D gene: TRBD1; J gene: TRBJ1-3; V gene: TRBV6-5
CDR3 DNA: TGTGCCAGCAGCTTCCGGACTAGCGGGAGTAACACAGATACGCAGTATTTT; CDR3 protein: CASSFRTSGSNTDTQYF; clone size: NA; D gene: TRBD2; J gene: TRBJ2-3; V gene: TRBV7-2
CDR3 DNA: TGTGCCAGCGGGACAGACTATGGCTACACCTTC; CDR3 protein: CASGTDYGYTF; clone size: NA; D gene: TRBD1; J gene: TRBJ1-2; V gene: TRBV2
CDR3 DNA: TGTGCCAGCAGTTACTCGGTGGGGGCGGGAGTGAACGAGCAGTACTTC; CDR3 protein: CASSYSVGAGVNEQYF; clone size: NA; D gene: NA; J gene: TRBJ2-7; V gene: TRBV6-5
CDR3 DNA: TGTGCCAGCAGTGAACCTCAGCCTCAAGAGACCCAGTACTTC; CDR3 protein: CASSEPQPQETQYF; clone size: NA; D gene: NA; J gene: TRBJ2-5; V gene: TRBV2
CDR3 DNA: TGCGCCAGCAGTGAGCCTCGCGGCACAGATACGCAGTATTTT; CDR3 protein: CASSEPRGTDTQYF; clone size: NA; D gene: NA; J gene: TRBJ2-3; V gene: TRBV10-1
CDR3 DNA: TGCGCCAGCAGCCCTCTAGCGGGAAGCTACGAGCAGTACTTC; CDR3 protein: CASSPLAGSYEQYF; clone size: NA; D gene: TRBD2; J gene: TRBJ2-7; V gene: TRBV5-1
CDR3 DNA: TGTGCCAGCAGCTTAACCCAGGGAACAGATACGCAGTATTTT; CDR3 protein: CASSLTQGTDTQYF; clone size: NA; D gene: NA; J gene: TRBJ2-3; V gene: TRBV11-3
CDR3 DNA: TGTGCCAGTAGTATAGGTCTGGGACAGGGAGCTGATACGCAGTATTTT; CDR3 protein: CASSIGLGQGADTQYF; clone size: NA; D gene: TRBD1; J gene: TRBJ2-3; V gene: TRBV19
CDR3 DNA: TGTGCCAGCAGCTTAAGACTAGCGGGCCCTTCGGGGTACAATGAGCAGTTCTTC; CDR3 protein: CASSLRLAGPSGYNEQFF; clone size: NA; D gene: TRBD2; J gene: TRBJ2-1; V gene: TRBV5-5
CDR3 DNA: TGTGCCAGCAGCTCCTGGACAGGGGGCCGGCAAAACATTCAGTACTTC; CDR3 protein: CASSSWTGGRQNIQYF; clone size: NA; D gene: TRBD1; J gene: TRBJ2-4; V gene: TRBV11-3
CDR3 DNA: TGTGCCAGCTCACCACCCTCCCGGTACGAGCAGTACTTC; CDR3 protein: CASSPPSRYEQYF; clone size: NA; D gene: NA; J gene: TRBJ2-7; V gene: TRBV18
CDR3 DNA: TGTGCCGCAGACAGAGCACAGAGTACGCAGTATTTT; CDR3 protein: CAADRAQSTQYF; clone size: NA; D gene: NA; J gene: TRBJ2-3; V gene: TRBV2
CDR3 DNA: TGCGCCAGCAGCTTAAGCGGGAGTCCTCACAATGAGCAGTTCTTC; CDR3 protein: CASSLSGSPHNEQFF; clone size: NA; D gene: TRBD2; J gene: TRBJ2-1; V gene: TRBV4-3
CDR3 DNA: TGTGCCAGCAGGAAGTCCCCGGGACTATCCTACGAGCAGTACTTC; CDR3 protein: CASRKSPGLSYEQYF; clone size: NA; D gene: TRBD2; J gene: TRBJ2-7; V gene: TRBV28
CDR3 DNA: TGTGCCAGCAGCCGAACCCAAACGCCCCAGCATTTT; CDR3 protein: CASSRTQTPQHF; clone size: NA; D gene: NA; J gene: TRBJ1-5; V gene: TRBV2
CDR3 DNA: TGTGCCAGCAGCCTGGACAGGGCGTACGAGCAGTACTTC; CDR3 protein: CASSLDRAYEQYF; clone size: NA; D gene: TRBD1; J gene: TRBJ2-7; V gene: TRBV6-5
CDR3 DNA: TGTGCCAGCAGTGTGCGGGGAGGGGGCGCTGGTAATGAAAAACTGTTTTTT; CDR3 protein: CASSVRGGGAGNEKLFF; clone size: once; D gene: TRBD1; J gene: TRBJ1-4; V gene: TRBV6-1
CDR3 DNA: TGTGCCAGCAGCAGCAGGTCTAACTATGGCTACACCTTC; CDR3 protein: CASSSRSNYGYTF; clone size: NA; D gene: NA; J gene: TRBJ1-2; V gene: TRBV7-2
CDR3 DNA: TGTGCCAGCAGCCGGGTCTCTGGAAACACCATATATTTT; CDR3 protein: CASSRVSGNTIYF; clone size: NA; D gene: NA; J gene: TRBJ1-3; V gene: TRBV14
CDR3 DNA: TGTGCCAGCAGCCCCCCCGGGAGGCGGGTCGAGCAGTACTTC; CDR3 protein: CASSPPGRRVEQYF; clone size: NA; D gene: TRBD2; J gene: TRBJ2-7; V gene: TRBV5-4
CDR3 DNA: TGTGCCAGCAGCCGAGGGGGAGTAGAGCAGTTCTTC; CDR3 protein: CASSRGGVEQFF; clone size: NA; D gene: NA; J gene: TRBJ2-1; V gene: TRBV11-2
CDR3 DNA: TGTGCCAGCAGCTTAGCCCAATTTGAGGGGAACTCTGGGGCCAACGTCCTGACTTTC; CDR3 protein: CASSLAQFEGNSGANVLTF; clone size: NA; D gene: NA; J gene: TRBJ2-6; V gene: TRBV7-6
CDR3 DNA: TGTGCCAGCAGCGTAGGTGGGCAGGCCTTCACTGAAGCTTTCTTT; CDR3 protein: CASSVGGQAFTEAFF; clone size: NA; D gene: NA; J gene: TRBJ1-1; V gene: TRBV9
CDR3 DNA: TGTGCCAGCAGTTTAGACAGGGGGTTCGAAAAACTGTTTTTT; CDR3 protein: CASSLDRGFEKLFF; clone size: NA; D gene: TRBD1; J gene: TRBJ1-4; V gene: TRBV28
CDR3 DNA: TGTGCCAGCTCCCTGGACAGGGGTCCCTACAATGAGCAGTTCTTC; CDR3 protein: CASSLDRGPYNEQFF; clone size: NA; D gene: TRBD1; J gene: TRBJ2-1; V gene: TRBV18
CDR3 DNA: TGTGCCAGCGGGTTTGTAGGAACTGAAGCTTTCTTT; CDR3 protein: CASGFVGTEAFF; clone size: NA; D gene: NA; J gene: TRBJ1-1; V gene: TRBV6-1
CDR3 DNA: TGTGCCAGCAGTCTTGACACACGACAAAGTCGGGCCAACGTCCTGACTTTC; CDR3 protein: CASSLDTRQSRANVLTF; clone size: NA; D gene: NA; J gene: TRBJ2-6; V gene: TRBV6-4
CDR3 DNA: TGTGCCAGCAGTGAAAGTGACCCCTCTGGGGCCAACGTCCTGACTTTC; CDR3 protein: CASSESDPSGANVLTF; clone size: NA; D gene: NA; J gene: TRBJ2-6; V gene: TRBV2
CDR3 DNA: TGTGCCAGCAGCGTAGAGTCGGGACTCCTTCCCCCTGAGCAGTTCTTC; CDR3 protein: CASSVESGLLPPEQFF; clone size: NA; D gene: NA; J gene: TRBJ2-1; V gene: TRBV9
CDR3 DNA: TGTGCCAGCACCGAAAGGTCTTACAATCAGCCCCAGCATTTT; CDR3 protein: CASTERSYNQPQHF; clone size: NA; D gene: NA; J gene: TRBJ1-5; V gene: TRBV6-1
CDR3 DNA: TGTGCCAGCAGCCGTGACCCAGGGAGGGTTCGGGAGACCCAGTACTTC; CDR3 protein: CASSRDPGRVRETQYF; clone size: NA; D gene: TRBD2; J gene: TRBJ2-5; V gene: TRBV5-4
CDR3 DNA: TGTGCCAGCAGCCGAACTTGGGGGCGCACAGATACGCAGTATTTT; CDR3 protein: CASSRTWGRTDTQYF; clone size: NA; D gene: NA; J gene: TRBJ2-3; V gene: TRBV7-2